A single count supports the clone carrying this T cell receptor beta chain. These data belong to a study of cytomegalovirus exposure and HLA in healthy donors. The PCR was carried out with 60 Vbeta primers and 13 Jbeta primers. TCRdb's copy holds only in-frame clones and misses some; the assay was immunoSEQ multiplex PCR. The table shows 90,000 to 150,000 clones, with 60% to 85% occurring only once. Trimming stripped 8 bases from V and 8 bases from J, with 18 bases between. This CDR3 is 13 amino acids long. Germline assignment: CDR1 LNHDA and CDR2 SQIVND (reference sequence). This sequence originates from a man in his forties or fifties in good health and CMV-seropositive. The rearrangement joins TRBV19 to TRBJ1-2, with D tentatively TRBD1 (6 bases). Source material: PBMCs. The CDR3, as DNA: TGTGCCAGTGCACCGGGGGGCGATTACGGCTACACCTTC. It is translated as CASAPGGDYGYTF.